This entry describes one TCR beta chain. As yet, its antigen is unknown. V was trimmed by 7 bases and J by 9 bases, leaving 12 bases between them. The CDR3 sequence is 11 residues long. Germline V gene lookup returns CDR1 SNHLY and CDR2 FYNNEI. This specimen comes from a study of T cell responses to AZD1222 COVID-19 vaccine. Profiling relied on immunoSEQ multiplex PCR, and the TCRdb table lists in-frame clones only, not all of them. The sample lists some 86,000 clones, just over 90% seen once, with around 5.8% in the top ten. General study points: Nearly half of spike-specific TCRs reportedly target unmutated variant regions. Females outnumbered males among donors, who were mostly white British; clonal diversity was possibly underestimated.

The chain uses TRBV2 and TRBJ1-1; D perhaps matches TRBD1 (5 bases). This sample comprised peripheral blood, obtained 28 days after the second AZD1222 dose. The clonotype originates from an adult who received the AZD1222 COVID-19 vaccine. CDR3 nucleotides: TGTGCCAGCACCTCCCGGGGCCAAGCTTTCTTT. Protein product: CASTSRGQAFF.